One and the same sample provided the 19 T cell receptor beta chains below, sequenced in a study of blood T cell repertoires in COVID-19. Clones were sequenced by immunoSEQ multiplex PCR, and TCRdb holds only the in-frame ones, with some missing. The table records approximately 200,000 clones, 70% to 85% of them present only once. Material for sequencing was PBMCs or T cells enriched from blood (not recorded which). These receptors all stem from a woman aged 25 to 39 who had recovered from COVID-19.

V gene TRBV15 combines with J gene TRBJ2-7; TRBD2 might be the D (5 bases). V shed 5 bases and J shed 9 bases, with 23 bases lying between them. Germline lookup yields CDR1 LNHNV and CDR2 YYDKDF (reference sequence). This CDR3 is 15 amino acids long. CDR3 in DNA: TGTGCCACCAGCTCGGGCGTGACTAACAGAGACGGGCAGTACTTC. Translating gives CATSSGVTNRDGQYF.

Comment on this clone: Other DNA variants within this sample encode the same CDR3. V and J are TRBV5-1 and TRBJ2-3; D not resolved. The CDR3 has 14 amino acids. CDR1 is SGHRS, CDR2 YFSETQ, per germline. Trimming stripped 0 bases from V and 2 bases from J, with 7 bases between. The CDR3 region is CASSLDRPTDTQYF. The CDR3 DNA reads TGCGCCAGCAGCTTGGACAGACCCACAGATACGCAGTATTTT.

J is TRBJ2-1 and V is TRBV7-3; 8 bases agree with TRBD2. The CDR3 is 13 residues long. Germline V gene sequence: CDR1 SGHTA, CDR2 FQGTGA. V shed 5 bases and J 9 bases; nucleotides not matched to a gene: 6. CDR3 protein: CASSPTAGVEQFF. The CDR3 bases are TGTGCCAGCAGCCCCACAGCGGGAGTTGAGCAGTTCTTC. Full variable domain (outside the CDR3, taken from reference TRBV7-3 and TRBJ2-1): GAGVSQTPSNKVTEKGKYVELRCDPISGHTALYWYRQSLGQGPEFLIYFQGTGAADDSGLPNDRFFAVRPEGSVSTLKIQRTERGDSAVYLCASSPTAGVEQFFGPGTRLTVL.

The CDR3 bases are TGTGCCAGCAGGGACGGGAGAGATAATTCACCCCTCCACTTT. Translation gives CASRDGRDNSPLHF. The genes are TRBV7-2 and TRBJ1-6; no clear D gene. Per germline, CDR1 SGHTA and CDR2 FQGNSA. This CDR3 contains 14 residues. V lost 6 bases to trimming and J lost 5 bases, with 11 bases between them.

The V gene is TRBV5-6, the J gene TRBJ2-3, with TRBD2 matching over 7 bases. The germline V gene encodes CDR1 SGHDT and CDR2 YYEEEE. Trimming removed 2 bases from V and 2 bases from J; junction bases left unmatched: 8. The CDR3 runs to 16 residues. The CDR3 is CASSLNYGTTTDTQYF. CDR3 DNA sequence: TGTGCCAGCAGCTTAAATTACGGGACTACCACAGATACGCAGTATTTT.

The gene calls are TRBV24-1 and TRBJ1-3; TRBD1 is a possible D gene (5 bases). Looked up from germline, CDR1 is KGHDR and CDR2 is SFDVKD. V lost 4 bases to trimming and J lost 8 bases, with 11 bases between them. This CDR3 spans 13 amino acids. DNA for the CDR3: TGTGCCACCAGTGACACTGACAGAGACACCATATATTTT. This sequence encodes CATSDTDRDTIYF.

V usage is TRBV28 and J usage is TRBJ1-2; D not certain. V lost 8 bases and J lost 4, with 14 bases in between. The CDR3 is 13 amino acids. Germline V gene data show CDR1 as MDHEN and CDR2 as SYDVKM. The CDR3 loop is CASAERVSYGYTF. The CDR3 nucleotides read TGTGCCAGCGCCGAGCGGGTTTCCTATGGCTACACCTTC.

The rearrangement links TRBV7-8 to TRBJ2-7; 9 bases align to TRBD2. V trimming: 6 bases; J trimming: 3 bases; junction bases outside the gene matches: 18. Germline assignment: CDR1 SGHVS and CDR2 FQNEAQ. The CDR3 runs to 18 residues. The CDR3 region is CASRLKGLARGGNYEQYF. The DNA for the CDR3 is TGTGCCAGCAGATTAAAGGGACTAGCCCGAGGGGGTAACTACGAGCAGTACTTC.

J is TRBJ2-5 and V is TRBV19; 7 nucleotides agree with TRBD1. V trimming: 10 bases; J trimming: 5 bases; junction bases outside the gene matches: 7. There are 12 residues in the CDR3. Germline CDR1 reads LNHDA; CDR2 reads SQIVND (reference sequence). The DNA of the CDR3 is TGTGCCACCTCAGGGGGTTTGGAGACCCAGTACTTC. This translates into CATSGGLETQYF.

The chain links TRBV28 to TRBJ2-1, with TRBD2 identical over 11 bases. Germline CDR1 and CDR2: MDHEN and SYDVKM. V trimming: 6 bases; J trimming: 9 bases; junction bases outside the gene matches: 4. This CDR3 contains 13 residues. The CDR3 is CASSGLAGGEQFF. The CDR3 DNA follows: TGTGCCAGCAGCGGACTAGCGGGCGGTGAGCAGTTCTTC.

The gene calls are TRBV4-1 and TRBJ2-3; TRBD2 might be the D (5 bases). CDR1 MGHRA and CDR2 YSYEKL come from the germline V gene. The CDR3 is 15 amino acids. V gave up 1 base and J gave up 1 base, with 9 bases separating them. CDR3 region: CASSQGLAGTDTQYF. The DNA of the CDR3 is TGCGCCAGCAGCCAAGGGCTAGCCGGCACAGATACGCAGTATTTT.

The chain uses TRBV19 and TRBJ1-5; D remains unclear. The CDR3 runs 14 residues. Germline V lookup: CDR1 LNHDA, CDR2 SQIVND (reference sequence). Trimming took 10 bases from V and 0 from J, leaving 13 bases between them. The CDR3 reads CATARLYSNQPQHF. DNA for the CDR3: TGTGCCACGGCCCGACTCTATAGCAATCAGCCCCAGCATTTT.

The genes are TRBV6-4 and TRBJ2-1, with D perhaps TRBD2 (5 bases). Trimming took 4 bases from V and 9 from J, leaving 13 bases between them. This CDR3 has 13 residues. Germline V CDR1 and CDR2: MRHNA, SNTAGT. CDR3: CASSGTSWSEQFF. CDR3 sequence (DNA): TGTGCCAGCAGTGGAACTAGTTGGAGTGAGCAGTTCTTC.

This clone was seen a single time. The chain combines TRBV7-3 with TRBJ2-5; weak D call: TRBD2 (5 bases). The CDR3 length is 13 residues. Trimming left V 6 bases short and J 2 bases short, with 10 bases between. CDR1 is SGHTA, CDR2 FQGTGA, per germline. The CDR3 region is CASSRGTQETQYF. CDR3 bases: TGTGCCAGCAGTCGGGGTACTCAAGAGACCCAGTACTTC.

The rearrangement uses TRBV2 and TRBJ1-5; D unresolved. Trimming pared 2 bases from V and 4 bases from J, leaving 9 bases between. CDR1 is SNHLY and CDR2 is FYNNEI in the germline V gene. The CDR3 runs 14 residues. CDR3 in DNA: TGTGCCAGCAGTGAAACGGGTTATAATCAGCCCCAGCATTTT. Its translation is CASSETGYNQPQHF.

The chain uses TRBV15 and TRBJ2-2, with D possibly TRBD2 on 5 matching bases. CDR3 length: 16 amino acids. Between the trimmed V and J ends, which lost 5 bases and 5 bases, there was a span of 18 bases. The germline CDR1 and CDR2 sequences are LNHNV and YYDKDF (reference sequence). CDR3 in DNA: TGTGCCACCAGCCAATCTAGAGGGAGTATGACCGGGGAGCTGTTTTTT. It translates to CATSQSRGSMTGELFF.

This clone was seen repeatedly, ten times or more. The chain joins TRBV10-1 to TRBJ2-2, with a weak D call TRBD1 (5 bases). Germline V gene lookup returns CDR1 WNHNN and CDR2 SYGVQD (reference sequence). Trimming pared 6 bases from V and 7 bases from J, leaving 15 bases between. The CDR3 totals 14 residues. The CDR3 reads CASRRQSWGGELFF. The CDR3 DNA is TGCGCCAGCAGAAGACAGTCTTGGGGCGGGGAGCTGTTTTTT.

CDR3: CASRVTYAGGEVEKLFF. The CDR3 DNA follows: TGTGCCAGCAGGGTCACTTATGCAGGGGGCGAGGTTGAAAAACTGTTTTTT. The chain links TRBV2 to TRBJ1-4; 8 positions agree with TRBD1. The CDR3 sequence is 17 residues long. J lost 7 bases, V lost 6 bases, and 16 bases had no gene match. Germline loops: CDR1 SNHLY, CDR2 FYNNEI.

The chain uses TRBV7-8 and TRBJ2-7; 10 bases agree with TRBD1. From germline, CDR1 is SGHVS and CDR2 FQNEAQ. With V trimmed by 2 bases and J by 3 bases, 7 bases remained unmatched. This CDR3 has 16 residues. The CDR3 DNA reads TGTGCCAGCAGCTTAAATCCCGGGACAGGGGACTACGAGCAGTACTTC. As protein: CASSLNPGTGDYEQYF.